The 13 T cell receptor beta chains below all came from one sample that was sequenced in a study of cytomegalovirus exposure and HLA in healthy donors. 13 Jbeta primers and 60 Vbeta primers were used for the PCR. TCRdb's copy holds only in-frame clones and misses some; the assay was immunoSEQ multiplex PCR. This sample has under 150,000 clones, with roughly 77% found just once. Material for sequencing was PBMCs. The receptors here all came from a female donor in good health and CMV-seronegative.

DNA for the CDR3: TGTGCCAGCAGTGAACCAGGGGCTTCCCTGGGGAATCAGCCCCAGCATTTT. Translated, it gives CASSEPGASLGNQPQHF. The chain carries TRBV6-1 and TRBJ1-5; the D gene is possibly TRBD1 (6 bases). Germline CDR1 and CDR2: MNHNS and SASEGT. Between the trimmed V and J ends, which lost 2 bases and 4 bases, there was a span of 18 bases. This CDR3 comprises 17 residues.

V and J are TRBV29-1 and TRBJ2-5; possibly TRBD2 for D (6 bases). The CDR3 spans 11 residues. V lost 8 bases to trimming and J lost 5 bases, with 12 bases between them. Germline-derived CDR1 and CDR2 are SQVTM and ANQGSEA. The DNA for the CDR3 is TGCAGCTCCAAGGCGGGGGAGACCCAGTACTTC. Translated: CSSKAGETQYF.

CDR3 sequence (DNA): TGTGCCAGCACCGTGGTGGGACAGGGTGAGCAGTTCTTC. It codes for CASTVVGQGEQFF. The chain is built from TRBV18 and TRBJ2-1; 9 bases line up with TRBD1. The ends lost 8 bases at V and 9 bases at J; junction bases unmatched: 8. There are 13 residues in the CDR3. The germline gives CDR1 KGHSH, CDR2 LQKENI.

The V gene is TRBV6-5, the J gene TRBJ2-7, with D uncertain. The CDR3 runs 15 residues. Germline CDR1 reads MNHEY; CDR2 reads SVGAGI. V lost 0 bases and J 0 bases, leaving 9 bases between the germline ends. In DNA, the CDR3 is TGTGCCAGCAGTTACTCGACGGGTAGCTCCTACGAGCAGTACTTC. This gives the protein CASSYSTGSSYEQYF.

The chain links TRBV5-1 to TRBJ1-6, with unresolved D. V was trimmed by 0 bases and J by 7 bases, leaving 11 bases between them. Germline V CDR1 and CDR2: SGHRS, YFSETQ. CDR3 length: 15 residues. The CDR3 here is CASSLAGLPNSPLHF. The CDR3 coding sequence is TGCGCCAGCAGCTTGGCCGGGTTACCCAATTCACCCCTCCACTTT.

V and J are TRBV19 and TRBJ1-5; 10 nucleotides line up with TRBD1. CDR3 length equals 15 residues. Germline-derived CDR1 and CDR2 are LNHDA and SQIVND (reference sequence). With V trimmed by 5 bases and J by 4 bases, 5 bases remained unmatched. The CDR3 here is CASSFDRGPNQPQHF. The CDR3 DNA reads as TGTGCCAGTAGTTTCGACAGGGGGCCAAATCAGCCCCAGCATTTT.

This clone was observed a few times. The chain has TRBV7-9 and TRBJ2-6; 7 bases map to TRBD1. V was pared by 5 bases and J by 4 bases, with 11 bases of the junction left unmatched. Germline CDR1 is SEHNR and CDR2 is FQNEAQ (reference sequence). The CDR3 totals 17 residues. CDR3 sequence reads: CASSKRQGSRGANVLTF. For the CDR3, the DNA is TGTGCCAGCAGCAAGAGACAGGGCAGTAGAGGGGCCAACGTCCTGACTTTC.

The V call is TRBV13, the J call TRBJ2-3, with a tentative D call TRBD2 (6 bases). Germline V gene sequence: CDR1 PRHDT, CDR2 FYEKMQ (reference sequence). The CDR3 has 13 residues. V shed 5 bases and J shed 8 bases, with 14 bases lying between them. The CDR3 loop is CASSVDYSSTQYF. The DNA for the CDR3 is TGTGCCAGCAGCGTGGACTATTCGAGTACGCAGTATTTT.

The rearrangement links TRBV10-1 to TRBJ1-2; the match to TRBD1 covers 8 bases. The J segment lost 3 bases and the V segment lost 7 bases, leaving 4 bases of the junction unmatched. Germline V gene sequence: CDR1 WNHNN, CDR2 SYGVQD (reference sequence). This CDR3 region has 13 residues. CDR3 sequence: CASTSDRDYGYTF. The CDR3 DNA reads TGCGCCAGCACCTCGGACAGGGACTATGGCTACACCTTC.

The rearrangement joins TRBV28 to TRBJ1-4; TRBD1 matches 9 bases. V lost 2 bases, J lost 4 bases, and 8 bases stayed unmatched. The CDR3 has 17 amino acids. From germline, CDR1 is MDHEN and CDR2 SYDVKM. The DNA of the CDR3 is TGTGCCAGCAGTTTACCGGGACAGGGAGTTCGTAATGAAAAACTGTTTTTT. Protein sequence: CASSLPGQGVRNEKLFF. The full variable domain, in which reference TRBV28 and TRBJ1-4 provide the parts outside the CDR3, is DVKVTQSSRYLVKRTGEKVFLECVQDMDHENMFWYRQDPGLGLRLIYFSYDVKMKEKGDIPEGYSVSREKKERFSLILESASTNQTSMYLCASSLPGQGVRNEKLFFGSGTQLSVL.

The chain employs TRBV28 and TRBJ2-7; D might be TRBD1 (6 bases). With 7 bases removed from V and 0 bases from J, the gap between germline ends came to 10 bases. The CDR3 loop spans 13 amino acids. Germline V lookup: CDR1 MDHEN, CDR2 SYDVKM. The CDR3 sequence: CASTRTASYEQYF. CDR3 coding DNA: TGTGCCAGCACTCGGACAGCCTCCTACGAGCAGTACTTC.

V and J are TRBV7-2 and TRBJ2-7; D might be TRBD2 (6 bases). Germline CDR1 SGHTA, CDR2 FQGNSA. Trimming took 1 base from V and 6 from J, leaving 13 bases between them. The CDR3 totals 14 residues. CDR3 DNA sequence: TGTGCCAGCAGCTTAGGTTCGGAGGGGTCCGAGCAGTACTTC. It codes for CASSLGSEGSEQYF.

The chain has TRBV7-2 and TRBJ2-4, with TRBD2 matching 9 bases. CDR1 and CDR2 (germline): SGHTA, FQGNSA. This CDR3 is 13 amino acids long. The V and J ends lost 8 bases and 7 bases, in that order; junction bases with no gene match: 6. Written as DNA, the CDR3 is TGTGCCAGCGGCGGGGGGGCCGCGAACATTCAGTACTTC. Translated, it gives CASGGGAANIQYF.